This T cell receptor beta chain originates from a study of T-cell reconstitution after alpha-beta-depleted transplantation in children listed by TCRdb under 2016. At the level of the whole study: T-cell immune reconstitution after TCRalphabeta/CD19-depleted allogeneic hematopoietic cell transplantation in children was quantitatively tracked in the study by means of TCR repertoire profiling.

Receptor libraries were prepared by PCR. The data were produced on an Illumina HiSeq 2500. Molecular barcoding was employed in the preparation of TCR libraries, with unique molecular identifiers being used to normalize TCRbeta repertoire quantification. The public reads were quality trimmed at Q25 with fastp and then assembled into clones with MiXCR by TCRdb, keeping productive beta chains. Every distinct CDR3 protein forms one entry, paired with its most common genes and DNA. The sample records over 550,000 distinct CDR3 sequences, under 12% of which are singletons. The top ten constitute less than 5% of the sample. The germline V gene sets CDR1 to MNHEY and CDR2 to SVGEGT. Measured from the cysteine to the phenylalanine, the CDR3 is 13 residues long. Only the CDR3 portion is preserved as DNA: 39 bases, with reading frame beginning at the first base. V is cut back by 8 bases and J by 9 bases, with 11 bases in the junction unmatched.

Turning to this clonotype: The antigen it recognizes is unknown. Base qualities are not recorded, but no much larger clone differs from it by a single base.

The chain is assembled from TRBV6-2 or TRBV6-3 and TRBJ2-3; 7 bases in the middle match TRBD2. Sequenced here: PBMCs from the stem cell graft donor, sampled from the stem cell graft. The TCR comes from a human donor who donated a stem cell graft to a child with acute myeloid leukemia. Here the CDR3 is given as CASSLGAGVTQYF. DNA sequence: TGTGCCAGCTCCCTAGGGGCGGGAGTAACGCAGTATTTT.